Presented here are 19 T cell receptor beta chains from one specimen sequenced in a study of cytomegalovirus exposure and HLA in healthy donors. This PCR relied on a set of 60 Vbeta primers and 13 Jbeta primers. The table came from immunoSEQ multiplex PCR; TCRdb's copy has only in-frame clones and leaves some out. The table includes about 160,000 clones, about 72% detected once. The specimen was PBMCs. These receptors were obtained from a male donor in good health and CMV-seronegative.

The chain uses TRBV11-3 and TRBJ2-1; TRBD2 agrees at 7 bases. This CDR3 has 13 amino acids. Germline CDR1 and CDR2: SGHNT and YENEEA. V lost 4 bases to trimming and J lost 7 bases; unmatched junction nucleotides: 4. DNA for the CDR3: TGTGCCAGCAGCTGGGGGGGATTAAATGAGCAGTTCTTC. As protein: CASSWGGLNEQFF.

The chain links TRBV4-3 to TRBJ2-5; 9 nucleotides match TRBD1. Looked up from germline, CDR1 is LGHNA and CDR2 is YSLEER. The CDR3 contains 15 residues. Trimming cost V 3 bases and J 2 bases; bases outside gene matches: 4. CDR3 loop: CASSQGTGRQETQYF. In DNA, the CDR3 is TGCGCCAGCAGCCAGGGGACAGGGAGGCAAGAGACCCAGTACTTC.

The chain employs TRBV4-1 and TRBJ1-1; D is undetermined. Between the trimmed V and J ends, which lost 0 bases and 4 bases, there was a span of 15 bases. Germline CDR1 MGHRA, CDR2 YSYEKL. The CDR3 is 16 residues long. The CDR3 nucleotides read TGCGCCAGCAGCCAAGATCTAAACCGAGATATCACTGAAGCTTTCTTT. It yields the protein CASSQDLNRDITEAFF.

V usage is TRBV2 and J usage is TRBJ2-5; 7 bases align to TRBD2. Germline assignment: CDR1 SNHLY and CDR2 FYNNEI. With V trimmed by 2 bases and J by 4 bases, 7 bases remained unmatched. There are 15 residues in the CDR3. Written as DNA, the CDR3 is TGTGCCAGCAGTGAACCCGGGGGGTACGGAGAGACCCAGTACTTC. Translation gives CASSEPGGYGETQYF.

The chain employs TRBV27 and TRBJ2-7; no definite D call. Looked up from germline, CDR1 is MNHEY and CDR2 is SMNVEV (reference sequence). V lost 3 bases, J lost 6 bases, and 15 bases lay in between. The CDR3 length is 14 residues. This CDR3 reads CASSLTPAKAEQYF. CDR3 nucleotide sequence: TGTGCCAGCAGTTTGACTCCCGCGAAGGCCGAGCAGTACTTC.

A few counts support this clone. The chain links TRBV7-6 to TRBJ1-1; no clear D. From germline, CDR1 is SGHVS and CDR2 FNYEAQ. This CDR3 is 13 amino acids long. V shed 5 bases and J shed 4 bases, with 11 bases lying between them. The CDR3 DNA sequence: TGTGCCAGCAGCCCAGGATTCGGCACTGAAGCTTTCTTT. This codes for CASSPGFGTEAFF.

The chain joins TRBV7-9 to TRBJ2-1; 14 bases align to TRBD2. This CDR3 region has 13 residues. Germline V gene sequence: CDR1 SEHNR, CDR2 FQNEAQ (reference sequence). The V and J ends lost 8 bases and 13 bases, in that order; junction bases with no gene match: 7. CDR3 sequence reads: CASDGTSGSLQFF. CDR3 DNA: TGTGCCAGCGATGGGACTAGCGGGAGTCTTCAGTTCTTC.

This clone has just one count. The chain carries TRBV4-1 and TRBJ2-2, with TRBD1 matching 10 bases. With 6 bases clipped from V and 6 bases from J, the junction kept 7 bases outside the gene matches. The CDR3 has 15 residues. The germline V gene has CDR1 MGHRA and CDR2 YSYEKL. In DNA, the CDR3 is TGCGCCAGCAGAATGGGGACAGGGGACCCCGGGGAGCTGTTTTTT. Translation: CASRMGTGDPGELFF.

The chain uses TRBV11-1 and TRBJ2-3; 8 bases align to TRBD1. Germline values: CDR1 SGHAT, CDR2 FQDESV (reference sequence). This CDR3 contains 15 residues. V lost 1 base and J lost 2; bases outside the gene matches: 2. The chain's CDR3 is CASSLVQGATDTQYF. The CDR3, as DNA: TGTGCCAGCAGCTTAGTTCAGGGGGCCACAGATACGCAGTATTTT.

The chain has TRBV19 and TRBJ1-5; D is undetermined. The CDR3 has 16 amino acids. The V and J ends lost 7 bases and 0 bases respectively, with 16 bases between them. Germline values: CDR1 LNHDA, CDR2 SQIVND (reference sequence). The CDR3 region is CASTPEGGFSNQPQHF. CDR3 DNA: TGTGCCAGTACCCCAGAGGGCGGATTTAGCAATCAGCCCCAGCATTTT. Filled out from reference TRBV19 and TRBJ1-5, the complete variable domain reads DGGITQSPKYLFRKEGQNVTLSCEQNLNHDAMYWYRQDPGQGLRLIYYSQIVNDFQKGDIAEGYSVSREKKESFPLTVTSAQKNPTAFYLCASTPEGGFSNQPQHFGDGTRLSIL.

CDR3 nucleotides: TGTGCCAGCAGTGAATTCGGGCAGGGGGAGTACGAGCAGTACTTC. Protein product: CASSEFGQGEYEQYF. The V and J genes are TRBV25-1 and TRBJ2-7, with 7 positions matching TRBD1. The V gene end was trimmed by 1 base and the J gene end by 4 bases; junction bases not matched to a gene: 7. Per germline, CDR1 MGHDK and CDR2 SYGVNS. The CDR3 is made up of 15 amino acids.

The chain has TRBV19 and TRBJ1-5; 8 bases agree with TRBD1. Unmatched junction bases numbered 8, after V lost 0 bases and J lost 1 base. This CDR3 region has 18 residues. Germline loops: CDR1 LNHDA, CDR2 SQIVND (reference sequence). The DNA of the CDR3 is TGTGCCAGTAGTATAGATGCGACAGGGGAGTACAGCAATCAGCCCCAGCATTTT. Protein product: CASSIDATGEYSNQPQHF.

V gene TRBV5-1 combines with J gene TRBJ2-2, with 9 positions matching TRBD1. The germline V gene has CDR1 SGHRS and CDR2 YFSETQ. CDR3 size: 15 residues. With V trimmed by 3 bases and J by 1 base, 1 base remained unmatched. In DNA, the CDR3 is TGCGCCAGCAGCTCGGACAGGGGGAACACCGGGGAGCTGTTTTTT. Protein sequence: CASSSDRGNTGELFF.

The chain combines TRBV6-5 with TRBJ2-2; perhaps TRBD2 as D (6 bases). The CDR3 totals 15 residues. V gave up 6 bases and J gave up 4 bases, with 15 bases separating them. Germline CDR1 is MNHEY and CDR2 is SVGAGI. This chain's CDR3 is CASRDREFSTGELFF. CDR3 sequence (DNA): TGTGCCAGCAGGGATCGGGAGTTTAGCACCGGGGAGCTGTTTTTT.

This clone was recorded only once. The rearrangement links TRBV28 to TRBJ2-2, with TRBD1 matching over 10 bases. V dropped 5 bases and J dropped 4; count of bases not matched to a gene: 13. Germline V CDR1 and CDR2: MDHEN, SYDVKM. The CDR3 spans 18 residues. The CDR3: CASSPRTGTGEGTGELFF. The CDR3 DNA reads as TGTGCCAGCAGTCCACGGACCGGGACAGGGGAGGGCACCGGGGAGCTGTTTTTT.

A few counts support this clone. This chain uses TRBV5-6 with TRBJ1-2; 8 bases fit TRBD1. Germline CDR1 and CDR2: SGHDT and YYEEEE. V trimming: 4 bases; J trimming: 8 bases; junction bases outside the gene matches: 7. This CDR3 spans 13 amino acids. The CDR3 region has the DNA TGTGCCAGCAGCCGACGACAGGGGCGAGGCTACACCTTC. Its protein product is CASSRRQGRGYTF.

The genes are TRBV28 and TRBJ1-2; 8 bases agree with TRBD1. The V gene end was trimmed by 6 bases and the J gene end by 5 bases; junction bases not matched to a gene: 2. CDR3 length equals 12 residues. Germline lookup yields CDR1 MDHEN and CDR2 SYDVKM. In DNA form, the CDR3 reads TGTGCCAGCAGACAGGGGGGGTATGGCTACACCTTC. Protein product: CASRQGGYGYTF.

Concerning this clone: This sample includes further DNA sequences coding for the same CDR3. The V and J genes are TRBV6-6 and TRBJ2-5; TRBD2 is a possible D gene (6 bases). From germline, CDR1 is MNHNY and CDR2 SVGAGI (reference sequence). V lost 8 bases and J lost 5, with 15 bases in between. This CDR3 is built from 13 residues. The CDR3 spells CASSRGSGETQYF. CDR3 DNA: TGTGCCAGCTCTCGGGGAAGCGGGGAGACCCAGTACTTC.

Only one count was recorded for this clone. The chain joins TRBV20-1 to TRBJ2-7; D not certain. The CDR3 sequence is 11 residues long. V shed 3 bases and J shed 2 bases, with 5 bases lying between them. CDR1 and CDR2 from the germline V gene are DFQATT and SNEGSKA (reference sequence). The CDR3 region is CSASRAYEQYF. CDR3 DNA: TGCAGTGCTAGTCGGGCCTACGAGCAGTACTTC.